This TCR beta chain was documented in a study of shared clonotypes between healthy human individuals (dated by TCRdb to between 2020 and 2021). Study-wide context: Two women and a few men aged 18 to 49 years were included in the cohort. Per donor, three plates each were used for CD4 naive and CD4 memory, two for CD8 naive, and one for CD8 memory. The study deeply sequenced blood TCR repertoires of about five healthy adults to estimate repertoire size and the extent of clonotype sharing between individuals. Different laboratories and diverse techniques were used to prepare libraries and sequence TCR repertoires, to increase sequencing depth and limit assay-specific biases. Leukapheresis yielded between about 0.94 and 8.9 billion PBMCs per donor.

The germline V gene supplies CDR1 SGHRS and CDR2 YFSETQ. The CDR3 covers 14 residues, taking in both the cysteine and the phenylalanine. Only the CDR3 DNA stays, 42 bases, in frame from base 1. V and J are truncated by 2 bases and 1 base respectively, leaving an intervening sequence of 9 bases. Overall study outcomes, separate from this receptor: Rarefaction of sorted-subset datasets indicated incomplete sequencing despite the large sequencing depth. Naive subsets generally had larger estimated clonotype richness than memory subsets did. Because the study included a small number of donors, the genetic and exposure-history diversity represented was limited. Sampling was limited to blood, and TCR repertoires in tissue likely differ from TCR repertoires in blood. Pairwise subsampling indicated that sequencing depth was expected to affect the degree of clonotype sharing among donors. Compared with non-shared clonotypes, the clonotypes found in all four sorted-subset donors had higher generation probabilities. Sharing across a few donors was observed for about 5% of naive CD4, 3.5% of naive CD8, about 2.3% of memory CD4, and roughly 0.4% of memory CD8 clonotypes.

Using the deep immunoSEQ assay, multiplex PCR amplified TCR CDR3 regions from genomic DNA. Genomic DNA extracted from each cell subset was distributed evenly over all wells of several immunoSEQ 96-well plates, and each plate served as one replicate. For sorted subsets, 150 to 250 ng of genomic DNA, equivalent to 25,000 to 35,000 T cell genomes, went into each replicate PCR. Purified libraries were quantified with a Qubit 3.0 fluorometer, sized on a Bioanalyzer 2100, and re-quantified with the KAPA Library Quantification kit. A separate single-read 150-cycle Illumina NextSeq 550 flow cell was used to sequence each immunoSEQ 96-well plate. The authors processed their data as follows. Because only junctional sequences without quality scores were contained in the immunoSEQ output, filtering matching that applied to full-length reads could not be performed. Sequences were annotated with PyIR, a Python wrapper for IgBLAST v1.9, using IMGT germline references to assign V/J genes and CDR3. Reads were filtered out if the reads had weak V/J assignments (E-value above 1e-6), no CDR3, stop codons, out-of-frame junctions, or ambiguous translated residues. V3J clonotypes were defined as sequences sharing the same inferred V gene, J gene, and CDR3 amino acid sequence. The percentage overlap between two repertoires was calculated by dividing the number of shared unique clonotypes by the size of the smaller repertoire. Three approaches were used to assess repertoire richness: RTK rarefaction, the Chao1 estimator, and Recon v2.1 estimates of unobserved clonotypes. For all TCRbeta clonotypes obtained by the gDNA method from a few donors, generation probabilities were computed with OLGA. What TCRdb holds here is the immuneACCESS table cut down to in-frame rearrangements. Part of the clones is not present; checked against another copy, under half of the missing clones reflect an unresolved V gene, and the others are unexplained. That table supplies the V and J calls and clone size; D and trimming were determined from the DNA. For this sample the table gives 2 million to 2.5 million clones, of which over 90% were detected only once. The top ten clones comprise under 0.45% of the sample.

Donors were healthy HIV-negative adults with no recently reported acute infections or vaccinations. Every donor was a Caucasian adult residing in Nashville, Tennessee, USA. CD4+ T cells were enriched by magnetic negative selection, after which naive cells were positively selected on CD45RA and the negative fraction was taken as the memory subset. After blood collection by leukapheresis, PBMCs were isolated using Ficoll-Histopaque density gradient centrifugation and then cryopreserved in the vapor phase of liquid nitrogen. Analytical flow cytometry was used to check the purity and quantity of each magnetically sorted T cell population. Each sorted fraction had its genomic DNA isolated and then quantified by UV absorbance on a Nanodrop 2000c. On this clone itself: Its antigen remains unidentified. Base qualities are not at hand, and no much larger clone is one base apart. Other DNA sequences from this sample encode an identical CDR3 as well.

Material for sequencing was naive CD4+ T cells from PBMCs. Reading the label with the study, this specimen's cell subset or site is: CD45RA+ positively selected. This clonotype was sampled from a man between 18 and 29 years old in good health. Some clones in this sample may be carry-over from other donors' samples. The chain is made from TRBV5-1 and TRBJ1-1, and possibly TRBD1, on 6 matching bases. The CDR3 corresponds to CASSFRGQNTEAFF. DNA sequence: TGCGCCAGCAGCTTCAGGGGACAGAACACTGAAGCTTTCTTT.